The clone carrying this T cell receptor (beta chain) was detected only a few times. Antigen unknown. Using a J-beta primer mix together with a sample-barcoded 5' primer, a second PCR was run for about 6 to 11 cycles. There were at least 2.5 million CDR3-containing paired-end reads obtained from each sample. From the 5' RACE reads, TCRdb called clonotypes with MiXCR, one entry per CDR3 protein. The data contain about 1.4 million distinct CDR3 sequences, 59% of them singletons. The entry originates in a study of blood T cells in healthy people across ages. The draw of peripheral blood yielded about 9.4 milliliters from each donor. Regarding the study as a whole: Per million T cells, TCR beta diversity dropped about linearly as age rose. When set beside aged donors, long-lived donors presented more naive CD4+ cells and higher diversity.

This receptor was taken from a man in his late teens or twenties in good health. Specimen: blood.

The CDR3 nucleotides are TGTGCCAGCAGTTTAAGCACAGGGGTCAATTTTAACCAAGAGACCCAGTACTTC. Protein: CASSLSTGVNFNQETQYF. The rearrangement links TRBV28 to TRBJ2-5; 7 bases map to TRBD1. Germline V gene lookup returns CDR1 MDHEN and CDR2 SYDVKM. V lost 2 bases, J lost 0 bases, and 12 bases stayed unmatched. The CDR3 consists of 18 residues. Full variable domain (outside the CDR3, taken from reference TRBV28 and TRBJ2-5): DVKVTQSSRYLVKRTGEKVFLECVQDMDHENMFWYRQDPGLGLRLIYFSYDVKMKEKGDIPEGYSVSREKKERFSLILESASTNQTSMYLCASSLSTGVNFNQETQYFGPGTRLLVL.